The 32 T cell receptor beta chains below all came from one sample that was sequenced in a study of cytomegalovirus exposure and HLA in healthy donors. It was with 60 Vbeta and 13 Jbeta primers that the PCR ran. Clones were sequenced by immunoSEQ multiplex PCR, and TCRdb holds only the in-frame ones, with some missing. The sample carries 150,000 to 250,000 clones, approximately 80% recorded once. Specimen: PBMCs. All receptors come from a boy aged 2 to 10 in good health and CMV-seronegative.

The genes are TRBV7-2 and TRBJ2-1, with TRBD2 matching 14 bases. V was pared by 5 bases and J by 9 bases, with 6 bases of the junction left unmatched. Germline loops: CDR1 SGHTA, CDR2 FQGNSA. The length of the CDR3 is 15 residues. CDR3 nucleotides: TGTGCCAGCAGCACCCGACTAGCGGGGGGGACTGAGCAGTTCTTC. It codes for CASSTRLAGGTEQFF.

In its sample, this clone was seen a few times. The chain is built from TRBV19 and TRBJ2-1; possible D gene TRBD2, 5 bases. Trimming pared 0 bases from V and 7 bases from J, leaving 7 bases between. Germline values: CDR1 LNHDA, CDR2 SQIVND (reference sequence). CDR3 length equals 13 residues. CDR3 sequence (DNA): TGTGCCAGTAGTATAGATCGAGGGAATGAGCAGTTCTTC. Residues: CASSIDRGNEQFF.

The V gene is TRBV27, the J gene TRBJ1-1, with a weak D call TRBD1 (6 bases). The CDR3 spans 14 residues. Germline V gives CDR1 MNHEY, CDR2 SMNVEV (reference sequence). The V end lost 5 bases, the J end lost 0 bases, and 10 bases lay between the germline ends. The CDR3 loop reads CASSPGVMNTEAFF. The CDR3 bases are TGTGCCAGCAGTCCAGGGGTTATGAACACTGAAGCTTTCTTT.

This clone has a single count. This chain links TRBV6-1 with TRBJ2-5; D perhaps matches TRBD1 (5 bases). CDR1 is MNHNS, CDR2 SASEGT, per germline. The CDR3 consists of 13 residues. Trimming shortened V by 3 bases and J by 5 bases, and 10 bases separated the two germline ends. CDR3 DNA: TGTGCCAGCAGTGATCAGGCAGGGGAGACCCAGTACTTC. This translates into CASSDQAGETQYF.

The gene calls are TRBV6-5 and TRBJ2-7, with D tentatively TRBD2 (5 bases). V was cut by 5 bases and J by 6 bases, with 8 bases left in between. The CDR3 spans 11 residues. Germline assignment: CDR1 MNHEY and CDR2 SVGAGI. The CDR3 bases are TGTGCCAGCAGTCAAGGAGGCGAGCAGTACTTC. Amino acid sequence: CASSQGGEQYF.

V usage is TRBV11-2 and J usage is TRBJ2-5; TRBD1 matches at 8 bases. V gave up 4 bases and J gave up 5 bases; unmatched junction bases: 6. The CDR3 is 14 residues long. In germline, CDR1 is SGHAT, CDR2 FQNNGV. The CDR3 DNA reads TGTGCCAGCAGCTCCGACAGGGGTTGGGAGACCCAGTACTTC. It yields the protein CASSSDRGWETQYF.

This chain joins TRBV2 and TRBJ2-7, with D maybe TRBD2 (7 bases). The CDR3 length is 15 residues. V lost 6 bases, J lost 4 bases, and 19 bases lay in between. CDR1 is SNHLY and CDR2 is FYNNEI in the germline V gene. The CDR3 protein is CASRGGAGEGYEQYF. In DNA, the CDR3 is TGTGCCAGCAGGGGGGGGGCGGGAGAAGGTTACGAGCAGTACTTC.

The J gene is TRBJ2-5, the V gene TRBV4-2; 7 nucleotides line up with TRBD1. CDR1 is LGHNA, CDR2 YNFKEQ, per germline. J lost 2 bases, V lost 4 bases, and 13 bases had no gene match. This CDR3 contains 17 residues. CDR3 sequence (DNA): TGTGCCAGCAGCCCCACCAGTGGACGGACAGGTCAAGAGACCCAGTACTTC. Translating it yields CASSPTSGRTGQETQYF.

This rearrangement joins TRBV4-1 to TRBJ1-5, with TRBD1 identical over 10 bases. The germline gives CDR1 MGHRA, CDR2 YSYEKL. The CDR3 is 17 amino acids. V gave up 2 bases and J gave up 5 bases; unmatched junction bases: 9. The CDR3 reads CASSQRGTGDRDQPQHF. CDR3 DNA: TGCGCCAGCAGCCAAAGAGGGACAGGGGATAGGGATCAGCCCCAGCATTTT.

Here the CDR3 reads CATSRVSVSTDTQYF. CDR3 DNA sequence: TGTGCCACCAGCAGAGTTAGCGTTAGCACAGATACGCAGTATTTT. The chain combines TRBV15 with TRBJ2-3, with a possible D match to TRBD2 (5 bases). The CDR3 sequence is 15 residues long. The germline V and J ends were trimmed by 1 base and 0 bases, with 8 bases remaining between them. CDR1 and CDR2 (germline): LNHNV, YYDKDF (reference sequence).

This chain joins TRBV6-5 and TRBJ2-7; D is possibly TRBD1 (5 bases). Germline values: CDR1 MNHEY, CDR2 SVGAGI. Trimming cost V 6 bases and J 6 bases, with 15 bases left between them. The CDR3 is 13 residues long. The CDR3: CASSPDRGSEQYF. In nucleotides, the CDR3 is TGTGCCAGCAGCCCTGATAGGGGTTCCGAGCAGTACTTC.

This clone appeared a single time. This chain links TRBV27 with TRBJ1-4; possibly TRBD1 for D (6 bases). The germline V gene encodes CDR1 MNHEY and CDR2 SMNVEV (reference sequence). V lost 3 bases and J 8 bases, leaving 13 bases between the germline ends. The CDR3 runs 14 residues. In DNA, the CDR3 is TGTGCCAGCAGTTTCCGGGACACCTCGGAAAAACTGTTTTTT. Protein sequence: CASSFRDTSEKLFF.

The V gene is TRBV11-1, the J gene TRBJ1-1; D remains unclear. V was clipped by 3 bases and J by 0 bases, with 8 bases between them. CDR3 length: 14 amino acids. Germline-derived CDR1 and CDR2 are SGHAT and FQDESV (reference sequence). The CDR3 region has the DNA TGTGCCAGCAGCTTTGACCGGGTGAACACTGAAGCTTTCTTT. It encodes CASSFDRVNTEAFF.

CDR3: CASSPQGQGVYGYTF. The CDR3 DNA follows: TGTGCCAGCTCACCACAGGGACAGGGTGTCTATGGCTACACCTTC. The chain links TRBV18 to TRBJ1-2; 9 positions agree with TRBD1. This CDR3 is 15 amino acids long. The junction had 4 bases not matched to a gene; V was cut back by 1 base and J by 4 bases. From germline, CDR1 is KGHSH and CDR2 LQKENI.

J is TRBJ2-5 and V is TRBV7-6; D might be TRBD2 (6 bases). The CDR3 runs to 13 residues. The V gene's germline CDR1 is SGHVS and CDR2 FNYEAQ. Trimming removed 5 bases from V and 4 bases from J, with 11 bases in between. CDR3 loop: CASSIGTAETQYF. The DNA for the CDR3 is TGTGCCAGCAGCATCGGGACTGCAGAGACCCAGTACTTC.

This clone showed up just a few times. The chain has TRBV19 and TRBJ2-1, with 14 bases matching TRBD2. Germline V gene data show CDR1 as LNHDA and CDR2 as SQIVND (reference sequence). The length of the CDR3 is 16 residues. V was clipped by 9 bases and J by 10 bases; unmatched bases: 14. The CDR3 region is CASTSSTSGGADEQFF. CDR3 in DNA: TGTGCCAGCACCTCCTCGACTAGCGGGGGGGCGGACGAGCAGTTCTTC.

V and J are TRBV30 and TRBJ1-2; TRBD1 aligns across 7 bases. The germline V gene has CDR1 GTSNPN and CDR2 SVGIG (reference sequence). This CDR3 is built from 13 residues. The V and J ends lost 4 bases and 5 bases, in that order; junction bases with no gene match: 7. The CDR3 is CAWINSGGYGYTF. The CDR3 DNA sequence: TGTGCCTGGATCAACTCAGGGGGGTATGGCTACACCTTC.

The chain recombines TRBV30 with TRBJ1-1, with a possible D match to TRBD1 (6 bases). The CDR3 extends over 16 amino acids. V gave up 2 bases and J gave up 0 bases, with 16 bases separating them. Germline-derived CDR1 and CDR2 are GTSNPN and SVGIG (reference sequence). For the CDR3, the DNA is TGTGCCTGGAGTCCAGGGCTGGGACATTTGAACACTGAAGCTTTCTTT. Translated: CAWSPGLGHLNTEAFF.

This rearrangement joins TRBV18 to TRBJ1-1; D is perhaps TRBD1 (5 bases). Germline assignment: CDR1 KGHSH and CDR2 LQKENI. The CDR3 has 13 residues. The V gene lost 7 bases and the J gene lost 1 base, with 10 bases spanning the gap. Here the CDR3 reads CASFLTGNTEAFF. CDR3 nucleotides: TGTGCCAGCTTTTTAACAGGGAACACTGAAGCTTTCTTT.

This clone was picked up one time. CDR3 nucleotide sequence: TGTGCCAGCAGCTCTTGGTGGGGAGCGGGGGATGCTAGCACAGATACGCAGTATTTT. Protein sequence: CASSSWWGAGDASTDTQYF. The chain recombines TRBV7-3 with TRBJ2-3; 8 nucleotides match TRBD2. Trimming removed 4 bases from V and 0 bases from J; junction bases left unmatched: 15. The CDR3 is made up of 19 amino acids. Germline loops: CDR1 SGHTA, CDR2 FQGTGA.

J is TRBJ1-2 and V is TRBV19; D unclear. Germline V gene sequence: CDR1 LNHDA, CDR2 SQIVND (reference sequence). CDR3 length: 13 residues. The V end was cut by 3 bases, the J end by 8 bases, with 13 bases between. CDR3 sequence reads: CASSIKVRGGYTF. CDR3 bases: TGTGCCAGTAGTATTAAGGTTCGAGGGGGCTACACCTTC.

The chain's CDR3 is CSADRDSGTQYF. CDR3 DNA sequence: TGCAGCGCGGACAGGGACTCCGGGACCCAGTACTTC. This chain joins TRBV29-1 and TRBJ2-5; 8 nucleotides agree with TRBD1. There are 12 residues in the CDR3. Germline V CDR1 and CDR2: SQVTM, ANQGSEA. After removal of 7 bases from V and 7 bases from J, the junction contained 8 bases not matched to a gene.

This sequence joins TRBV5-4 and TRBJ2-3; D is perhaps TRBD2 (5 bases). The germline V and J ends were trimmed by 6 bases and 0 bases, with 14 bases remaining between them. The length of the CDR3 is 15 residues. Germline V gene lookup returns CDR1 SGHNT and CDR2 YYREEE (reference sequence). CDR3 loop: CASIYSGASTDTQYF. The CDR3 region has the DNA TGTGCCAGCATCTACAGCGGAGCTAGCACAGATACGCAGTATTTT.

This rearrangement joins TRBV11-2 to TRBJ2-2; 7 bases fit TRBD2. Per germline, CDR1 SGHAT and CDR2 FQNNGV. Trimming at V came to 5 bases and at J to 9 bases, leaving 18 bases not matched to a gene. The CDR3 totals 17 residues. CDR3 sequence reads: CASSPTRGRASTRELFF. The DNA for the CDR3 is TGTGCCAGCAGCCCCACACGAGGGAGGGCCTCCACGAGGGAGCTGTTTTTT.

The chain links TRBV7-9 to TRBJ2-1; TRBD2 is a possible D gene (5 bases). This CDR3 has 11 amino acids. V was shortened by 6 bases and J by 8 bases, with 8 bases between the two germline ends. Germline values: CDR1 SEHNR, CDR2 FQNEAQ (reference sequence). The CDR3 is CASSLAYEQFF. In nucleotides, the CDR3 is TGTGCCAGCAGTCTAGCATATGAGCAGTTCTTC.

V usage is TRBV9 and J usage is TRBJ2-5; TRBD2 agrees at 8 bases. The CDR3 sequence is 15 residues long. J lost 5 bases, V lost 2 bases, and 8 bases had no gene match. CDR1 SGDLS and CDR2 YYNGEE come from the germline V gene. DNA of the CDR3: TGTGCCAGCAGCGTCGGGGGGGCCGGATGGGAGACCCAGTACTTC. Translation gives CASSVGGAGWETQYF.

The chain carries TRBV9 and TRBJ1-2; 12 bases are shared with TRBD1. J lost 8 bases, V lost 4 bases, and 6 bases had no gene match. CDR1 SGDLS and CDR2 YYNGEE come from the germline V gene. This CDR3 spans 14 amino acids. CDR3 protein: CASSPGQGARGYTF. The CDR3 DNA sequence: TGTGCCAGCAGCCCGGGACAGGGGGCGCGGGGCTACACCTTC.

This clone was recorded only once. The chain joins TRBV11-2 to TRBJ2-1; the D gene is possibly TRBD2 (7 bases). V dropped 0 bases and J dropped 4 bases, with 13 bases sitting between them. The CDR3 is 16 residues long. Germline lookup yields CDR1 SGHAT and CDR2 FQNNGV. The CDR3 DNA reads TGTGCCAGCAGCTTAGAGGGAGGGGGGATTTACAATGAGCAGTTCTTC. Translation gives CASSLEGGGIYNEQFF.

This sequence joins TRBV4-2 and TRBJ2-7, with a tentative D call TRBD1 (7 bases). Germline CDR1 and CDR2: LGHNA and YNFKEQ. This CDR3 has 15 amino acids. V was shortened by 0 bases and J by 3 bases, with 12 bases between the two germline ends. The CDR3 coding sequence is TGTGCCAGCAGCCAAGACCGACAGGGAGGCTACGAGCAGTACTTC. This translates into CASSQDRQGGYEQYF.

The chain has TRBV5-1 and TRBJ2-1, with unresolved D. CDR1 SGHRS and CDR2 YFSETQ come from the germline V gene. V was trimmed by 4 bases and J by 9 bases, leaving 14 bases between them. This CDR3 is 13 amino acids long. The CDR3 sequence is CASSPGWRFEQFF. For the CDR3, the DNA is TGCGCCAGCAGCCCCGGGTGGCGATTTGAGCAGTTCTTC.

The V and J genes are TRBV5-4 and TRBJ2-3; a weak D match, TRBD1 (6 bases). V gave up 3 bases and J gave up 4 bases, with 15 bases separating them. The CDR3 is 15 residues long. Germline V lookup: CDR1 SGHNT, CDR2 YYREEE (reference sequence). CDR3 sequence (DNA): TGTGCCAGCAGCTCACGGACAGTTGGGCCAGATACGCAGTATTTT. Its protein is CASSSRTVGPDTQYF.

The chain joins TRBV9 to TRBJ1-4, with D maybe TRBD1 (6 bases). Trimming pared 3 bases from V and 0 bases from J, leaving 9 bases between. Germline loops: CDR1 SGDLS, CDR2 YYNGEE. The CDR3 spans 15 residues. The CDR3 nucleotides are TGTGCCAGCAGCGCGGGACAAACAACTAATGAAAAACTGTTTTTT. Translated, it gives CASSAGQTTNEKLFF.